This T cell receptor (beta chain) was found in a study of monozygotic twins with inflammatory bowel disease. Broader study findings: People with IBD had fewer clonotypes in common with others than healthy twins did, especially with disease activity.

A word on this clonotype: The antigen is undetermined.

This CDR3 contains 15 residues. For every sample, eight separate reactions were used to make cDNA. TCRdb reprocessed the 5' RACE reads; each CDR3 protein has one entry and no DNA is given. The ten most abundant clones cover roughly 2.4% of a sample with some 150,000 distinct CDR3 sequences. The material sequenced was blood. The chain employs TRBV12-3 or TRBV12-4 and TRBJ1-2; TCRdb's D gene call, TRBD1, goes unchecked for lack of DNA. The source of this sequence is a human donor with ulcerative colitis or Crohn's disease, or a healthy co-twin of an affected twin (not recorded which). CDR3 sequence: CASSYPTGGRYGYTF.